A single T cell receptor (beta chain) is shown here with its context. Its antigen is unidentified. The germline V gene encodes CDR1 MDHEN and CDR2 SYDVKM. The CDR3 has 11 amino acids. The V and J ends lost 7 bases and 10 bases, in that order; junction bases with no gene match: 6. This record belongs to a study of cytomegalovirus exposure and HLA in healthy donors. As for the study in general: From about 179 million T cells, an earlier analysis saw approximately 110 million unique TCR beta sequences. General study results and limits: It was only CMV serostatus that was available as immune exposure information. Rare sequences made up most TCRs, while some public TCRs were found in many donors.

Primers for the PCR totalled 60 Vbeta and 13 Jbeta. The protocol was immunoSEQ multiplex PCR, while the TCRdb copy is restricted to in-frame clones and leaves out a portion. This sample has approximately 82,000 clones; around 62% occur once, and the top ten carry about 5%. Material: PBMCs. This sequence originates from a young woman in good health and CMV-seropositive. The chain links TRBV28 to TRBJ1-1; 7 bases are a match to TRBD1. The CDR3 region is CASNTGARAFF. The CDR3 nucleotides read TGTGCCAGCAATACAGGGGCAAGAGCTTTCTTT.